The 28 T cell receptor beta chains given below trace back to one sample, sequenced in a study of CD4 T cells in relation to SARS-CoV-2 and coronaviruses listed by TCRdb under 2021. The protocol used for the library was the immunoSEQ multiplex PCR assay. TCRdb retrieved this table from immuneACCESS and kept in-frame rearrangements only. Not all clones are present; in checked studies, unresolved V genes account for under half, and no reason is known for the remainder. The sample yields 30,000 to 45,000 clones; roughly 90% were counted once. Roughly a tenth of the sample is in the top ten clones. Material: memory CD4+ T cells from PBMCs. Interpreted using the paper, the cell subset or site label stands for: memory (non-naive) CD4+ T cells. All receptors come from an adult with COVID-19.

This chain uses TRBV6-5 with TRBJ1-1; D gene uncertain. Trimming stripped 5 bases from V and 1 base from J, with 8 bases between. Germline V gene sequence: CDR1 MNHEY, CDR2 SVGAGI. This CDR3 contains 13 residues. Here the CDR3 DNA reads TGTGCCAGCAGTACCCTCGCGAACACTGAAGCTTTCTTT. Amino acids: CASSTLANTEAFF.

The chain uses TRBV6-5 and TRBJ1-2; tentatively, D is TRBD1 (5 bases). V was clipped by 0 bases and J by 10 bases, with 18 bases between them. This CDR3 spans 15 amino acids. Germline V gives CDR1 MNHEY, CDR2 SVGAGI. CDR3 sequence (DNA): TGTGCCAGCAGTTACTCACTCGGGGGATCATGGAACTACACCTTC. Its translation is CASSYSLGGSWNYTF.

This rearrangement joins TRBV7-8 to TRBJ1-3, with D maybe TRBD1 (6 bases). CDR1 is SGHVS and CDR2 is FQNEAQ in the germline V gene. The CDR3 extends over 15 amino acids. V gave up 8 bases and J gave up 3 bases, with 17 bases separating them. The CDR3: CASGERGALGNTIYF. In DNA, the CDR3 is TGTGCCAGCGGAGAGAGGGGGGCGCTTGGAAACACCATATATTTT. Full variable domain (remainder filled in from reference TRBV7-8 and TRBJ1-3): GAGVSQSPRYKVAKRGQDVALRCDPISGHVSLFWYQQALGQGPEFLTYFQNEAQLDKSGLPSDRFFAERPEGSVSTLKIQRTQQEDSAVYLCASGERGALGNTIYFGEGSWLTVV.

The chain has TRBV6-5 and TRBJ2-1; D may be TRBD2 (5 bases). This CDR3 contains 14 residues. Trimming shortened V by 5 bases and J by 6 bases, and 14 bases separated the two germline ends. Germline CDR1 is MNHEY and CDR2 is SVGAGI. CDR3 coding DNA: TGTGCCAGCAGTACCGGGGAAAGATTCAATGAGCAGTTCTTC. This gives the protein CASSTGERFNEQFF.

The chain combines TRBV5-1 with TRBJ2-2; D not certain. CDR1 and CDR2 from the germline V gene are SGHRS and YFSETQ. Trimming removed 4 bases at V and 6 bases at J, with 7 bases between. This CDR3 is 12 amino acids long. The CDR3 coding sequence is TGCGCCAGCAGCCCGCGCGCCGGGGAGCTGTTTTTT. Translation: CASSPRAGELFF.

This chain's CDR3 is CASSDGPTGTEAFF. For the CDR3, the DNA is TGTGCCAGCAGCGATGGGCCTACAGGGACTGAAGCTTTCTTT. The chain combines TRBV6-4 with TRBJ1-1, with a tentative D call TRBD1 (6 bases). The V and J ends lost 6 bases and 5 bases respectively, with 16 bases between them. In germline, CDR1 is MRHNA, CDR2 SNTAGT. This CDR3 spans 14 amino acids.

The V gene is TRBV12-3 or TRBV12-4, the J gene TRBJ1-2, with 7 bases matching TRBD1. The CDR3 contains 13 residues. V was clipped by 10 bases and J by 5 bases; unmatched bases: 10. CDR3 residues: CATRTGADYGYTF. The CDR3 DNA reads as TGTGCCACGAGAACAGGGGCAGATTATGGCTACACCTTC.

This rearrangement joins TRBV25-1 to TRBJ2-1; D possibly uses TRBD1 or TRBD2 (5 bases each). Trimming took 1 base from V and 8 from J, leaving 9 bases between them. Germline V gives CDR1 MGHDK, CDR2 SYGVNS. This CDR3 spans 13 amino acids. The CDR3 nucleotides are TGTGCCAGCAGTGAATTTAGGGGACATGAGCAGTTCTTC. It specifies CASSEFRGHEQFF.

The chain is built from TRBV9 and TRBJ2-2; 9 bases are a match to TRBD2. This CDR3 has 16 amino acids. The ends lost 0 bases at V and 3 bases at J; junction bases unmatched: 3. Germline loops: CDR1 SGDLS, CDR2 YYNGEE. CDR3 in DNA: TGTGCCAGCAGCGTAGGCGGGGGGGCCTACACCGGGGAGCTGTTTTTT. It specifies CASSVGGGAYTGELFF.

The rearrangement joins TRBV4-1 to TRBJ2-7, with unresolved D. Trimming removed 2 bases at V and 0 bases at J, with 5 bases between. Germline CDR1 MGHRA, CDR2 YSYEKL. The CDR3 runs 13 residues. In nucleotides, the CDR3 is TGCGCCAGCAGCCAAAGCGCCTCCTACGAGCAGTACTTC. It is translated as CASSQSASYEQYF.

The V and J genes are TRBV19 and TRBJ2-5, with TRBD1 matching over 10 bases. There are 14 residues in the CDR3. Germline assignment: CDR1 LNHDA and CDR2 SQIVND (reference sequence). V dropped 7 bases and J dropped 2; count of bases not matched to a gene: 4. The CDR3: CASNRDRGQETQYF. The CDR3 DNA is TGTGCCAGTAACCGGGACAGGGGACAAGAGACCCAGTACTTC.

This rearrangement joins TRBV4-1 to TRBJ2-1; no firm D call. V was shortened by 1 base and J by 7 bases, with 11 bases between the two germline ends. The CDR3 extends over 14 amino acids. CDR1 is MGHRA, CDR2 YSYEKL, per germline. DNA for the CDR3: TGCGCCAGCAGCCAAGTCCACCAGGCTAATGAGCAGTTCTTC. Translated, it gives CASSQVHQANEQFF.

The chain uses TRBV28 and TRBJ1-3, with TRBD1 matching 9 bases. With V trimmed by 5 bases and J by 0 bases, 8 bases remained unmatched. The CDR3 extends over 17 amino acids. Germline CDR1 and CDR2: MDHEN and SYDVKM. The CDR3 sequence: CASSTGTGPSSGNTIYF. The CDR3 DNA sequence: TGTGCCAGCAGTACTGGGACAGGGCCCAGCTCTGGAAACACCATATATTTT.

V and J are TRBV5-8 and TRBJ2-3; TRBD2 aligns across 7 bases. The CDR3 sequence is 14 residues long. Germline CDR1 and CDR2: SGHTS and YDEGEE. The V segment lost 6 bases and the J segment 4 bases; nucleotides outside the gene matches: 8. Here the CDR3 reads CASIWGGGSDTQYF. DNA of the CDR3: TGTGCCAGCATCTGGGGCGGGGGATCAGATACGCAGTATTTT.

A remark on this clone: At one boundary the junction diverges from the germline segment, which might be a read error. V gene TRBV7-7 combines with J gene TRBJ2-1; no reliable D call. From germline, CDR1 is SSHAT and CDR2 FNYEAQ (reference sequence). The CDR3 is 13 residues long. The CDR3 DNA reads as TGTGCTAGCAGCGCCGGCGAGTACAATGAGCAGTTCTTC. Amino acids: CASSAGEYNEQFF.

The V call is TRBV11-3, the J call TRBJ1-1, with D unresolved. CDR1 and CDR2 from the germline V gene are SGHNT and YENEEA. This CDR3 contains 13 residues. V shed 0 bases and J shed 3 bases, with 5 bases lying between them. The CDR3 DNA reads TGTGCCAGCAGCTTAGAGTCCTACACTGAAGCTTTCTTT. This codes for CASSLESYTEAFF.

The rearrangement joins TRBV18 to TRBJ2-3, with a possible D match to TRBD2 (6 bases). V lost 3 bases, J lost 6 bases, and 13 bases lay in between. Germline V gene lookup returns CDR1 KGHSH and CDR2 LQKENI. The CDR3 is made up of 14 amino acids. The CDR3 loop is CASSPGSRRDTQYF. The CDR3 bases are TGTGCCAGCTCACCCGGGAGCCGGAGGGATACGCAGTATTTT.

This chain links TRBV5-1 with TRBJ2-7; 8 bases are a match to TRBD1. Germline CDR1 is SGHRS and CDR2 is YFSETQ. Trimming at V came to 4 bases and at J to 4 bases, leaving 4 bases not matched to a gene. The CDR3 totals 13 residues. CDR3 bases: TGCGCCAGCAGCACAGGGGGTGGTTACGAGCAGTACTTC. Translation: CASSTGGGYEQYF.

This clone was picked up a small number of times. The rearrangement uses TRBV7-2 and TRBJ1-6; D perhaps matches TRBD1 (5 bases). Trimming removed 3 bases from V and 8 bases from J, with 14 bases in between. The CDR3 extends over 15 amino acids. CDR1 is SGHTA and CDR2 is FQGNSA in the germline V gene. CDR3 protein: CASSLGPVGDSPLHF. CDR3 bases: TGTGCCAGCAGCTTGGGGCCAGTTGGAGATTCACCCCTCCACTTT. Together with reference TRBV7-2 and TRBJ1-6, the CDR3 gives the full variable domain: GAGVSQSPSNKVTEKGKDVELRCDPISGHTALYWYRQSLGQGLEFLIYFQGNSAPDKSGLPSDRFSAERTGGSVSTLTIQRTQQEDSAVYLCASSLGPVGDSPLHFGNGTRLTVT.

The chain carries TRBV2 and TRBJ1-3, with no clear D. The CDR3 runs 14 residues. Germline assignment: CDR1 SNHLY and CDR2 FYNNEI. V was shortened by 4 bases and J by 9 bases, with 16 bases between the two germline ends. The DNA of the CDR3 is TGTGCCAGCAGTGCGGGTTTGACACCGGCCACCATATATTTT. Translating gives CASSAGLTPATIYF.

V is TRBV28 and J is TRBJ1-5; D is possibly TRBD1 (5 bases). Trimming left V 10 bases short and J 3 bases short, with 16 bases between. Germline V lookup: CDR1 MDHEN, CDR2 SYDVKM. The CDR3 contains 14 residues. Here the CDR3 reads CATLGAGNNQPQHF. CDR3 nucleotides: TGTGCCACCCTTGGGGCAGGTAACAATCAGCCCCAGCATTTT.

V and J are TRBV3-1 (or the pseudogene TRBV3-2) and TRBJ1-2, with D hard to call. This CDR3 is built from 13 residues. Trimming pared 0 bases from V and 10 bases from J, leaving 12 bases between. The V gene's germline CDR1 is LGHDT and CDR2 YNNKEL (reference sequence). CDR3 residues: CASSQDRHSPYTF. The CDR3 DNA is TGTGCCAGCAGCCAAGATCGTCACAGCCCCTACACCTTC.

This sequence joins TRBV6-2 or TRBV6-3 and TRBJ2-6; TRBD1 might be the D (6 bases). The CDR3 totals 18 residues. The V end lost 5 bases, the J end lost 1 base, and 18 bases lay between the germline ends. Germline assignment: CDR1 MNHEY and CDR2 SVGEGT. The CDR3 here is CASSHHLQGPSGANVLTF. The CDR3 nucleotides are TGTGCCAGCAGTCACCATCTACAGGGACCATCTGGGGCCAACGTCCTGACTTTC.

The V and J genes are TRBV3-1 (or the pseudogene TRBV3-2) and TRBJ2-3; D not resolved. Trimming stripped 0 bases from V and 5 bases from J, with 3 bases between. CDR1 is LGHDT, CDR2 YNNKEL, per germline (reference sequence). CDR3 size: 12 residues. The CDR3 nucleotides read TGTGCCAGCAGCCAAGATATAGATACGCAGTATTTT. Its translation: CASSQDIDTQYF.

V and J are TRBV7-2 and TRBJ2-7; D is perhaps TRBD1 (8 bases). Trimming took off 2 bases at V and 4 bases at J, with 12 bases between the two ends. The CDR3 is 14 residues long. The V gene's germline CDR1 is SGHTA and CDR2 FQGNSA. This CDR3 is CASSLKQGGYEQYF. CDR3 DNA: TGTGCCAGCAGCTTAAAACAGGGGGGGTACGAGCAGTACTTC.

The chain employs TRBV7-9 and TRBJ1-4, with D unresolved. The V gene lost 3 bases and the J gene lost 14 bases, with 13 bases spanning the gap. Per the germline V gene, CDR1 is SEHNR and CDR2 is FQNEAQ (reference sequence). This CDR3 comprises 12 residues. CDR3 DNA sequence: TGTGCCAGCAGCTTGTCGGAGTCCGGCCTGTTTTTT. Translated: CASSLSESGLFF.

The chain links TRBV3-1 (or the pseudogene TRBV3-2) to TRBJ1-2; D remains ambiguous. Germline V CDR1 and CDR2: LGHDT, YNNKEL (reference sequence). V gave up 1 base and J gave up 5 bases, with 8 bases separating them. This CDR3 region has 13 residues. Here the CDR3 reads CASSQGGEYGYTF. The CDR3 DNA reads TGTGCCAGCAGCCAAGGTGGAGAATATGGCTACACCTTC.

This sequence joins TRBV28 and TRBJ2-7; D unclear. V was trimmed by 4 bases and J by 3 bases, leaving 19 bases between them. This CDR3 contains 16 residues. CDR1 is MDHEN and CDR2 is SYDVKM in the germline V gene. This chain's CDR3 is CASSSHKGPFGYEQYF. In nucleotides, the CDR3 is TGTGCCAGCAGTTCACATAAGGGCCCATTTGGCTACGAGCAGTACTTC.